This T cell receptor (beta chain) was retrieved from a study of human T cells and chemical hapten exposure. Background on the study: Per-sample TCR yields varied mainly from small pooled library volume differences.

Indicated time point: patch test 2, 6 weeks after DPC sensitization. The treatment denotes: therapeutic diphenylcyclopropenone sensitization with weekly scalp DPC. Turning to this clonotype: Its antigen is not known.

Overall study findings and caveats: Significantly more large CDR3 similarity clusters were formed by expanded TCRs than by controls.

The CDR3 spans 15 residues. Trimming stripped 6 bases from V and 1 base from J, with 13 bases between. TCRdb processed the RACE reads anew with MiXCR; each CDR3 protein has one entry. The sample carries some 79,000 distinct CDR3 sequences, more than 9% recorded once. The sequence was obtained from a woman in her fifties or sixties with alopecia areata. Some clones in this sample may be carry-over from other donors' samples. This chain links TRBV12-3 or TRBV12-4 with TRBJ1-3; possible D gene TRBD1, 6 bases. Sequences were derived from whole blood, sampled in connection with sensitization to the hapten diphenylcyclopropenone (DPC). The CDR3 here is CASRPTGGSGNTIYF. CDR3 bases: TGTGCCAGCAGACCGACAGGAGGATCTGGAAACACCATATATTTT.